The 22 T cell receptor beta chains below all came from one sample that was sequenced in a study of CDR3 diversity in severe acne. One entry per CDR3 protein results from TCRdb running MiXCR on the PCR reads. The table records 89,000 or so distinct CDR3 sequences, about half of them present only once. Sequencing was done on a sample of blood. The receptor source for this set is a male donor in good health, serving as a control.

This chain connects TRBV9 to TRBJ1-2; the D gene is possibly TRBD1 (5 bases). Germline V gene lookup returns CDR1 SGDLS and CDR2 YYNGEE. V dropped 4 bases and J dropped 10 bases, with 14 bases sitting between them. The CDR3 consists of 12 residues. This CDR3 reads CASSPGGTVYTF. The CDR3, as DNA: TGTGCCAGCAGCCCCGGAGGGACGGTCTACACCTTC.

This chain's CDR3 is CSATTGGGTEAFF. CDR3 nucleotides: TGCAGTGCTACCACAGGGGGCGGGACTGAAGCTTTCTTT. The V call is TRBV20-1, the J call TRBJ1-1; TRBD1 agrees at 9 bases. The trim removed 4 bases at V and 5 bases at J, leaving 5 bases unmatched. CDR1 DFQATT and CDR2 SNEGSKA come from the germline V gene (reference sequence). The CDR3 is 13 amino acids.

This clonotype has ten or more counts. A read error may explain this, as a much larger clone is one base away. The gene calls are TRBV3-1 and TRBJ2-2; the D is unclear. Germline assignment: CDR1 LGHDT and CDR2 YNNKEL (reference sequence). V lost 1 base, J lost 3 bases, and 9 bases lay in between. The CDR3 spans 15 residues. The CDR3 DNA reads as TGTGCCAGCAGCCAAGGAGGTGGTTACACCGGGGAGCTGTTTTTT. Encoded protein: CASSQGGGYTGELFF.

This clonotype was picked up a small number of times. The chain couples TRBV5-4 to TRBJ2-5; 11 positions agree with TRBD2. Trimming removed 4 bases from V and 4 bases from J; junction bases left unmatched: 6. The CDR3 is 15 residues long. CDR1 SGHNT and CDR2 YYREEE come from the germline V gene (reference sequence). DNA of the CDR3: TGTGCCAGCAGCGGGGGACTAGCGGCAGTAGAGACCCAGTACTTC. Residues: CASSGGLAAVETQYF.

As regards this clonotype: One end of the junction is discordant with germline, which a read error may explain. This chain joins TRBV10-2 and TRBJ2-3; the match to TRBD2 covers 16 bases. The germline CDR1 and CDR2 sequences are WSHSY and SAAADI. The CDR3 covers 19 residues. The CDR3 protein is CASSPYGPGTSGGVDAQYF. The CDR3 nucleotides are TGCGCCAGCAGTCCCTACGGTCCCGGGACTAGCGGGGGGGTAGATGCGCAGTATTTT.

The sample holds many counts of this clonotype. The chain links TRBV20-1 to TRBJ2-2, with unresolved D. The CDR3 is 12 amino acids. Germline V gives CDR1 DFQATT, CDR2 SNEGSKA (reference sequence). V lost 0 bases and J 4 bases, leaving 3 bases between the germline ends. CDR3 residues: CSARELTGELFF. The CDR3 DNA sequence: TGCAGTGCTAGAGAGCTCACCGGGGAGCTGTTTTTT.

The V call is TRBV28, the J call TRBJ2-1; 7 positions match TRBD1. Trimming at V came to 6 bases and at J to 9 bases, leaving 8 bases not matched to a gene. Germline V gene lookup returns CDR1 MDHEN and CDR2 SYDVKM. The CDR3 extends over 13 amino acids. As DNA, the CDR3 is TGTGCCAGCAGCCCGACAGGGTTTTTTGAGCAGTTCTTC. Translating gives CASSPTGFFEQFF.

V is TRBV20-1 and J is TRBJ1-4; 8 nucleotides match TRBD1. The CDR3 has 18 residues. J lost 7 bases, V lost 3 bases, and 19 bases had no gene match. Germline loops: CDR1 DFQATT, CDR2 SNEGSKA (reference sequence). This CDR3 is CSASQQGGNQYLSEKLFF. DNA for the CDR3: TGCAGTGCTAGTCAACAGGGGGGCAACCAGTACTTATCTGAAAAACTGTTTTTT.

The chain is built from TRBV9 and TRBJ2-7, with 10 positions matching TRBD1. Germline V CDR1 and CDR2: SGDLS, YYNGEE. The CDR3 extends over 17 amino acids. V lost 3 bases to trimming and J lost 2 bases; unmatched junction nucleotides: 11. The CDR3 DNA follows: TGTGCCAGCAGCGCGACCGGGACAGGGGAAGAAACCTACGAGCAGTACTTC. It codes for CASSATGTGEETYEQYF.

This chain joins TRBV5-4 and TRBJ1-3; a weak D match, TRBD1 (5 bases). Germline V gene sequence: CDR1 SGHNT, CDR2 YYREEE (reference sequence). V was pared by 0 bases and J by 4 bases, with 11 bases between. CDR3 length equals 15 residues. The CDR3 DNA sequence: TGTGCCAGCAGCTTGGATATGGGGCCGGGAAACACCATATATTTT. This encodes CASSLDMGPGNTIYF. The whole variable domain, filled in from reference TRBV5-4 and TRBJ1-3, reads ETGVTQSPTHLIKTRGQQVTLRCSSQSGHNTVSWYQQALGQGPQFIFQYYREEENGRGNFPPRFSGLQFPNYSSELNVNALELDDSALYLCASSLDMGPGNTIYFGEGSWLTVV.

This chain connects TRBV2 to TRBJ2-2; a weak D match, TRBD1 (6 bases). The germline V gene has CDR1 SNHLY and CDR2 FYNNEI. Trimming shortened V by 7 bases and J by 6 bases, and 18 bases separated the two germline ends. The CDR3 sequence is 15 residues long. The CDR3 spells CASTLQGLRPGELFF. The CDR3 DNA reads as TGTGCCAGCACCCTTCAGGGGCTACGACCCGGGGAGCTGTTTTTT.

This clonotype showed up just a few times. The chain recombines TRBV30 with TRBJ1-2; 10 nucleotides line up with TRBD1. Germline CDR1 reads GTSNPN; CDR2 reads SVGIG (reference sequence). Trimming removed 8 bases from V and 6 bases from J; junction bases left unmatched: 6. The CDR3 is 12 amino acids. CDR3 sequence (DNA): TGTGCCGGGGACAGGGGAGGTAATGGCTACACCTTC. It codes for CAGDRGGNGYTF.

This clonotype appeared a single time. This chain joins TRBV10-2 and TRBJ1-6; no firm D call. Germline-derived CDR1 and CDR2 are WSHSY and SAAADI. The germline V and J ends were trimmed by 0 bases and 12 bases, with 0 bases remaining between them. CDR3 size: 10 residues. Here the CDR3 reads CASSESPLHF. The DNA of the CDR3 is TGCGCCAGCAGTGAGTCACCCCTCCACTTT.

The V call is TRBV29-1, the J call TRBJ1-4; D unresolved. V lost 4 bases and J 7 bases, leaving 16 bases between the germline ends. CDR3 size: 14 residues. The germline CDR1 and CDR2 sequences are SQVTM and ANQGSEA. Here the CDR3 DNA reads TGCAGCGTTGCGGCAGGCCGGTTGGGTGAAAAACTGTTTTTT. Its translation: CSVAAGRLGEKLFF.

The CDR3 protein is CASNHYEAFF. For the CDR3, the DNA is TGTGCCAGCAACCATTATGAAGCTTTCTTT. V gene TRBV6-1 combines with J gene TRBJ1-1; D gene ambiguous. There are 10 residues in the CDR3. Trimming shortened V by 7 bases and J by 7 bases, and 7 bases separated the two germline ends. The germline V gene encodes CDR1 MNHNS and CDR2 SASEGT.

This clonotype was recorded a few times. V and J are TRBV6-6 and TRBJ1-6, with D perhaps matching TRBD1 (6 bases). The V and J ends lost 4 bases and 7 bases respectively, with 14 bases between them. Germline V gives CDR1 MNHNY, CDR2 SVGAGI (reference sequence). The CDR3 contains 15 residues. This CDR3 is CASSLPGTPNSPLHF. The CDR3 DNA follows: TGTGCCAGCAGTTTGCCCGGGACACCAAATTCACCCCTCCACTTT.

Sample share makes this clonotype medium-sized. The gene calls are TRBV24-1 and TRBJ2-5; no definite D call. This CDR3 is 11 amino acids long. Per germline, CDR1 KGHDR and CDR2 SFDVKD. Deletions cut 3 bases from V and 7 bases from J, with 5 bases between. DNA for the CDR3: TGTGCCACCAGTGATGGAATGACCCAGTACTTC. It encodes CATSDGMTQYF.

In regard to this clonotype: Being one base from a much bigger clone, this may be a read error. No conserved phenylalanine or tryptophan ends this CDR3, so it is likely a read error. The CDR3 bases are TGTGCCAGCAGACAGGGTCCGGACACTGAAGCTTTCTCT. Its translation: CASRQGPDTEAFS. The rearrangement uses TRBV5-4 and TRBJ1-1, with a possible D match to TRBD1 (6 bases). V lost 5 bases to trimming and J lost 3 bases, with 11 bases between them. The germline V gene has CDR1 SGHNT and CDR2 YYREEE (reference sequence). This CDR3 has 13 amino acids.

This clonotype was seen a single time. CDR3 coding DNA: TGTGCCAGCAGCCTCCAGACAGGGGGCGCAAATGGCTACACCTTC. Translated: CASSLQTGGANGYTF. This sequence joins TRBV7-9 and TRBJ1-2; 10 bases align to TRBD1. CDR1 and CDR2 (germline): SEHNR, FQNEAQ (reference sequence). The CDR3 contains 15 residues. The V gene end was trimmed by 5 bases and the J gene end by 6 bases; junction bases not matched to a gene: 9.

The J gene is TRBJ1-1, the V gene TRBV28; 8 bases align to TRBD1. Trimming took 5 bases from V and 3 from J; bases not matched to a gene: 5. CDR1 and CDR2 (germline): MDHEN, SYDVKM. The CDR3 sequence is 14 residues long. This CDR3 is CASSPGQGDTEAFF. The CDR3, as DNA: TGTGCCAGCAGTCCAGGACAGGGTGACACTGAAGCTTTCTTT.

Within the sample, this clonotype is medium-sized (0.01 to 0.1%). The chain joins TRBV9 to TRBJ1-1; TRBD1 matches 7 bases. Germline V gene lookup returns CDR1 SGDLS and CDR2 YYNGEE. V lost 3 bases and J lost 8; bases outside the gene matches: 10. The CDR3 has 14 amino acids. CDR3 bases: TGTGCCAGCAGCGCCGACACAGGGGTAGGGGAAGCTTTCTTT. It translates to CASSADTGVGEAFF.

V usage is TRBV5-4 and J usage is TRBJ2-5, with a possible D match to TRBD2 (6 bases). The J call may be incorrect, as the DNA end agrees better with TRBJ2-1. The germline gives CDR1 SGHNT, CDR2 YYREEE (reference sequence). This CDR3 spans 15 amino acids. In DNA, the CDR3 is TGTGCCAGCAGCTTGCGCGGGAAGGGGTACAATGAGCAGTTCTTC. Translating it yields CASSLRGKGYNEQFF.